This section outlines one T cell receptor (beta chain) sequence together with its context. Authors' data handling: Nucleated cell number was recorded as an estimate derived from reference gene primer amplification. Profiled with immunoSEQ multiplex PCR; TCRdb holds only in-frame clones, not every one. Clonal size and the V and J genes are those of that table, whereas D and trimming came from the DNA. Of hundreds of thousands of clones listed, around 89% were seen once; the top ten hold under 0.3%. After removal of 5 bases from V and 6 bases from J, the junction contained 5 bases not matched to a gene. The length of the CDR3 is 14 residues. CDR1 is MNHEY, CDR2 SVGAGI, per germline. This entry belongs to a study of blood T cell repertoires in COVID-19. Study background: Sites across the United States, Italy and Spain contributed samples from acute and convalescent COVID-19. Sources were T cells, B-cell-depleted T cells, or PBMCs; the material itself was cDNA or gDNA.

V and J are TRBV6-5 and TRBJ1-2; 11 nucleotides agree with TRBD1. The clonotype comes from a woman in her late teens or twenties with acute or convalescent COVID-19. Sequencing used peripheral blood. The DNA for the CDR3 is TGTGCCAGCAGTATGGGACAGGGGGTGGATGGCTACACCTTC. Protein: CASSMGQGVDGYTF.